The T cell receptor beta chain under discussion was sequenced for a study of blood T cell repertoires in COVID-19. About the study: Sites across the United States, Italy and Spain contributed samples from acute and convalescent COVID-19.

As processed by the authors: Counts of nucleated cells, estimated from reference gene primer amplification, were obtained. The method was immunoSEQ multiplex PCR; TCRdb's version includes in-frame clones alone and lacks a portion of them. The DNA gave D and trimming, while V, J and clone size come from that table. This sample yields about 210,000 clones, of which approximately 84% are seen a single time; around 5% belongs to the top ten. Sequenced sample: peripheral blood. This receptor was taken from an elderly woman with acute or convalescent COVID-19.

As DNA, the CDR3 is TGTGCCAGCAGCTTGGTGGAACAGGCGAACACCGGGGAGCTGTTTTTT. As protein: CASSLVEQANTGELFF. This rearrangement joins TRBV5-6 to TRBJ2-2; D might be TRBD1 (5 bases). CDR3 length: 16 amino acids. The germline V gene encodes CDR1 SGHDT and CDR2 YYEEEE. Trimming stripped 0 bases from V and 0 bases from J, with 9 bases between.